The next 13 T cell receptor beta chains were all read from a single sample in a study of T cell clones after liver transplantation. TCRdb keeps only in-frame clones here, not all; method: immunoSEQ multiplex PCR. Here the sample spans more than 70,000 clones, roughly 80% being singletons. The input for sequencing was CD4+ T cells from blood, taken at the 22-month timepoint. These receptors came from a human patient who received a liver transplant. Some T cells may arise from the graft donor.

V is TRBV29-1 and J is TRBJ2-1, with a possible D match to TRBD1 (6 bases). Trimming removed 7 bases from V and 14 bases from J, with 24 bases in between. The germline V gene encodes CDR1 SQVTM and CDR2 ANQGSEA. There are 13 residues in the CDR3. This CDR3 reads CSGGDTGTLSEFF. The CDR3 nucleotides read TGCAGCGGGGGTGACACTGGGACACTAAGCGAGTTCTTC.

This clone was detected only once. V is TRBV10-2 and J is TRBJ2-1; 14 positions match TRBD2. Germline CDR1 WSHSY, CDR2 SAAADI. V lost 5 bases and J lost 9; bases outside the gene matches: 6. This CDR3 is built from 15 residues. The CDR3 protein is CASSKGLAGVVEQFF. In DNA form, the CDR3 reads TGCGCCAGCAGTAAGGGACTAGCGGGAGTAGTTGAGCAGTTCTTC.

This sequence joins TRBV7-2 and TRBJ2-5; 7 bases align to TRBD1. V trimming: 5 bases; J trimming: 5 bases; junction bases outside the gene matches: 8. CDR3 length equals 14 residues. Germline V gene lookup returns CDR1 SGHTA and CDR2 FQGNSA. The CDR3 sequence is CASSVDRVTETQYF. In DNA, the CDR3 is TGTGCCAGCAGCGTTGACAGGGTAACGGAGACCCAGTACTTC.

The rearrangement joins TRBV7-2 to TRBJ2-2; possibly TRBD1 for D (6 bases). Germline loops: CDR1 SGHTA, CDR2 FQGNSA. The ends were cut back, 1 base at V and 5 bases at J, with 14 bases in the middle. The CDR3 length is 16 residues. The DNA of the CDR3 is TGTGCCAGCAGCTTAGTTTTGGGGGCAGGGACCGGGGAGCTGTTTTTT. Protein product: CASSLVLGAGTGELFF.

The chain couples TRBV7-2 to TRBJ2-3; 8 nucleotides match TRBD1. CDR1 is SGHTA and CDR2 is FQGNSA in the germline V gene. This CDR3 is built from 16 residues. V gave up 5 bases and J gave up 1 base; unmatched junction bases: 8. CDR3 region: CASSPRTGRGTDTQYF. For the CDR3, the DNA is TGTGCCAGCAGCCCCAGGACAGGGAGAGGCACAGATACGCAGTATTTT.

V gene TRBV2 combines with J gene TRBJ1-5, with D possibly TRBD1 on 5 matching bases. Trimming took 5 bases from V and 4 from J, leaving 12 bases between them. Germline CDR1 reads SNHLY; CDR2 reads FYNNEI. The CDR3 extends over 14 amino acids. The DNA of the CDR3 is TGTGCCAGCAGTCAACTTGGGGGGAATCAGCCCCAGCATTTT. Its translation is CASSQLGGNQPQHF.

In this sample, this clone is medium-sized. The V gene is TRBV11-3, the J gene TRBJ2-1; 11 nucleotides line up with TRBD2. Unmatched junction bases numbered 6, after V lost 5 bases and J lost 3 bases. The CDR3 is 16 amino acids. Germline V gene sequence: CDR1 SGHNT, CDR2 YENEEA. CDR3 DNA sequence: TGTGCCAGCAGCCGAGCCGGGACTAGCGGCTACAATGAGCAGTTCTTC. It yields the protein CASSRAGTSGYNEQFF.

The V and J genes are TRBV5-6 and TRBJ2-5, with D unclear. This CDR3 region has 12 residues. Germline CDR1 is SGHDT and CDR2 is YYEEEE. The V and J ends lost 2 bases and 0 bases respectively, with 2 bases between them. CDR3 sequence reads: CASSFDQETQYF. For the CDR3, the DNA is TGTGCCAGCAGCTTTGACCAAGAGACCCAGTACTTC.

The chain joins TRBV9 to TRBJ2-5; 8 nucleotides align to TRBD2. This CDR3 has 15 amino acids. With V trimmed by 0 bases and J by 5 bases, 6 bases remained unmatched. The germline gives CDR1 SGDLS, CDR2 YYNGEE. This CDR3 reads CASSVDTGGQETQYF. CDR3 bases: TGTGCCAGCAGCGTAGATACGGGGGGGCAGGAGACCCAGTACTTC. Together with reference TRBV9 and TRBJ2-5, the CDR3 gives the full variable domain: DSGVTQTPKHLITATGQRVTLRCSPRSGDLSVYWYQQSLDQGLQFLIQYYNGEERAKGNILERFSAQQFPDLHSELNLSSLELGDSALYFCASSVDTGGQETQYFGPGTRLLVL.

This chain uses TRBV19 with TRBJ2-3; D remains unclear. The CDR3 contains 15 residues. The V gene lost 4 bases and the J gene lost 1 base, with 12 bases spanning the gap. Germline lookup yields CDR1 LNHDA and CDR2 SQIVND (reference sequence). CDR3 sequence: CASSRGESGTDTQYF. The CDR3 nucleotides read TGTGCCAGTAGTAGGGGTGAGTCGGGCACAGATACGCAGTATTTT.

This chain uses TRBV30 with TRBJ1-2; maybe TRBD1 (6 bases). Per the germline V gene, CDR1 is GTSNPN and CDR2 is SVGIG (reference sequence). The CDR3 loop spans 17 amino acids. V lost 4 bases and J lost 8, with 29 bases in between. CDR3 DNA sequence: TGTGCCTGGACCATAGGGGGGGCCCATGGACCCCCAATAGGCTACACCTTC. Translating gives CAWTIGGAHGPPIGYTF.

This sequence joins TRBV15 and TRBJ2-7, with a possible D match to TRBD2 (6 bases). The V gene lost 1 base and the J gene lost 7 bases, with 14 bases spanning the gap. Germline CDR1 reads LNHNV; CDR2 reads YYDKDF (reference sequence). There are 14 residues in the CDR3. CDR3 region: CATSRVQVGGEQYF. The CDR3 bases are TGTGCCACCAGCAGAGTGCAGGTGGGGGGTGAGCAGTACTTC.

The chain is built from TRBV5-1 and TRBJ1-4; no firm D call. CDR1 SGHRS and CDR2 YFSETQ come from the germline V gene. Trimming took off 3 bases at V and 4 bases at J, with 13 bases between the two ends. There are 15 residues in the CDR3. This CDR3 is CASSSDRRNNEKLFF. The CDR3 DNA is TGCGCCAGCAGCTCGGACCGACGGAATAATGAAAAACTGTTTTTT.